The 32 T cell receptor beta chains given below trace back to one sample, sequenced in a study of OX40 agonist ivuxolimab in advanced cancers. Assay: immunoSEQ multiplex PCR; the TCRdb copy retains only in-frame clones and omits some. The sample contains around 48,000 clones, approximately 84% of which appear only once. This specimen consisted of CD4+ or CD8+ T cells sorted from blood, obtained in a trial of the OX40 agonist ivuxolimab. All receptors come from an adult with an advanced solid tumor such as melanoma, head and neck, liver or kidney cancer.

The chain joins TRBV5-1 to TRBJ1-1, with D maybe TRBD1 (5 bases). Between the trimmed V and J ends, which lost 4 bases and 7 bases, there was a span of 17 bases. This CDR3 has 14 residues. Germline V gene sequence: CDR1 SGHRS, CDR2 YFSETQ. CDR3 sequence: CASSMGDFGGEAFF. As DNA, the CDR3 is TGCGCCAGCAGCATGGGAGACTTTGGGGGTGAAGCTTTCTTT.

This chain connects TRBV18 to TRBJ2-7; D is unresolved. V lost 1 base and J lost 3, with 4 bases in between. CDR3 length: 12 residues. CDR1 KGHSH and CDR2 LQKENI come from the germline V gene. Written as DNA, the CDR3 is TGTGCCAGCTCACCACTCAACTACGAGCAGTACTTC. Protein sequence: CASSPLNYEQYF.

This chain links TRBV30 with TRBJ2-5, with 8 bases matching TRBD2. Trimming cost V 0 bases and J 2 bases; bases outside gene matches: 5. Germline CDR1 is GTSNPN and CDR2 is SVGIG (reference sequence). This CDR3 contains 15 residues. CDR3 bases: TGTGCCTGGAGTGTACCCCAGCGGGGGCAAGAGACCCAGTACTTC. This codes for CAWSVPQRGQETQYF. Supplemented by reference TRBV30 and TRBJ2-5, the full variable domain reads SQTIHQWPATLVQPVGSPLSLECTVEGTSNPNLYWYRQAAGRGLQLLFYSVGIGQISSEVPQNLSASRPQDRQFILSSKKLLLSDSGFYLCAWSVPQRGQETQYFGPGTRLLVL.

This chain links TRBV15 with TRBJ2-7; tentatively, D is TRBD1 (7 bases). The CDR3 totals 16 residues. Trimming stripped 3 bases from V and 6 bases from J, with 21 bases between. From germline, CDR1 is LNHNV and CDR2 YYDKDF (reference sequence). CDR3 region: CATSSPTPGGGGEQYF. Written as DNA, the CDR3 is TGTGCCACCAGCAGTCCTACCCCAGGGGGAGGTGGCGAGCAGTACTTC.

V usage is TRBV7-2 and J usage is TRBJ1-1, with D possibly TRBD1 on 5 matching bases. Deletions cut 7 bases from V and 1 base from J, with 10 bases between. Germline values: CDR1 SGHTA, CDR2 FQGNSA. There are 13 residues in the CDR3. This chain's CDR3 is CASKRGQNTEAFF. The CDR3 region has the DNA TGTGCCAGCAAGAGAGGACAGAACACTGAAGCTTTCTTT.

The gene calls are TRBV6-5 and TRBJ2-1, with 11 bases fitting TRBD2. Germline V gene data show CDR1 as MNHEY and CDR2 as SVGAGI. The CDR3 consists of 15 residues. V lost 6 bases and J lost 3; bases outside the gene matches: 4. As DNA, the CDR3 is TGTGCCAGCAGGCGCCTAGCGGGGGGCTACAATGAGCAGTTCTTC. It codes for CASRRLAGGYNEQFF.

Of note for this clone: At one end the junction does not follow the germline gene, possibly because of a read error. The V call is TRBV7-2, the J call TRBJ2-5; D is unresolved. The CDR3 runs to 14 residues. The germline V gene has CDR1 SGHTA and CDR2 FQGNSA. The chain's CDR3 is CASSLAGAQETQYF. The CDR3, as DNA: TGTGCCAGCAGTTTAGCAGGAGCTCAAGAGACCCAGTACTTC.

This clone was detected a few times. The V and J genes are TRBV6-5 and TRBJ2-3, with 9 bases matching TRBD1. V dropped 5 bases and J dropped 4; count of bases not matched to a gene: 7. This CDR3 is built from 15 residues. Germline V lookup: CDR1 MNHEY, CDR2 SVGAGI. The CDR3 protein is CASSPGDRVSDTQYF. CDR3 in DNA: TGTGCCAGCAGTCCCGGGGACAGGGTATCAGATACGCAGTATTTT.

V gene TRBV5-1 combines with J gene TRBJ2-5, with 13 bases that match TRBD2. The J call may be incorrect, as the DNA end agrees better with TRBJ2-7. Germline CDR1 and CDR2: SGHRS and YFSETQ. CDR3 length equals 17 residues. The CDR3 DNA reads as TGCGCCAGCAGCTCCGGGACTAGCGGGATGGGCGGCTACGAGCAGTACTTC. Translation: CASSSGTSGMGGYEQYF.

The chain links TRBV21-1 to TRBJ2-6. TRBV21-1 is a pseudogene. This CDR3 has 16 amino acids. The CDR3 loop is CASSASRGPGANVLTF. The DNA for the CDR3 is TGTGCCAGCAGCGCGAGCCGGGGGCCCGGGGCCAACGTCCTGACTTTC.

V is TRBV2 and J is TRBJ2-7; possible D gene TRBD2, 7 bases. Trimming cost V 4 bases and J 4 bases, with 14 bases left between them. CDR3 size: 14 residues. CDR1 is SNHLY, CDR2 FYNNEI, per germline. This chain's CDR3 is CASSVVRGGYEQYF. Written as DNA, the CDR3 is TGTGCCAGCAGTGTAGTAAGGGGGGGGTACGAGCAGTACTTC. The full variable domain, in which reference TRBV2 and TRBJ2-7 provide the parts outside the CDR3, is EPEVTQTPSHQVTQMGQEVILRCVPISNHLYFYWYRQILGQKVEFLVSFYNNEISEKSEIFDDQFSVERPDGSNFTLKIRSTKLEDSAMYFCASSVVRGGYEQYFGPGTRLTVT.

The genes are TRBV27 and TRBJ2-3; D not resolved. This CDR3 has 16 amino acids. V shed 6 bases and J shed 3 bases, with 19 bases lying between them. Germline CDR1 is MNHEY and CDR2 is SMNVEV (reference sequence). CDR3 bases: TGTGCCAGCAGAACCCTAGTAGGGAAAGGTACAGATACGCAGTATTTT. This gives the protein CASRTLVGKGTDTQYF.

This sequence joins TRBV2 and TRBJ1-2, with D possibly matching TRBD1 (5 bases). V was shortened by 2 bases and J by 8 bases, with 12 bases between the two germline ends. CDR3 length: 13 residues. The germline CDR1 and CDR2 sequences are SNHLY and FYNNEI. The CDR3 region has the DNA TGTGCCAGCAGTGAATTTGGGGGAGAGGGCTACACCTTC. Amino acid sequence: CASSEFGGEGYTF. The full variable domain, its missing parts supplied by reference TRBV2 and TRBJ1-2, is EPEVTQTPSHQVTQMGQEVILRCVPISNHLYFYWYRQILGQKVEFLVSFYNNEISEKSEIFDDQFSVERPDGSNFTLKIRSTKLEDSAMYFCASSEFGGEGYTFGSGTRLTVV.

The genes are TRBV15 and TRBJ2-5, with D unclear. Trimming shortened V by 1 base and J by 11 bases, and 20 bases separated the two germline ends. The CDR3 covers 15 residues. CDR1 is LNHNV, CDR2 YYDKDF, per germline (reference sequence). The DNA of the CDR3 is TGTGCCACCAGCAGAGGTGACACACTTTTTGAGGAGCAGTACTTC. The encoded protein is CATSRGDTLFEEQYF.

V is TRBV6-1 and J is TRBJ2-5, with 11 bases that match TRBD2. The CDR3 contains 17 residues. Losses at the gene ends were 4 bases for V and 2 bases for J; bases not matched to a gene: 9. CDR1 and CDR2 (germline): MNHNS, SASEGT. The DNA for the CDR3 is TGTGCCAGCAGTGGACTAATAACTAGCGGGGGTCAAGAGACCCAGTACTTC. The encoded protein is CASSGLITSGGQETQYF.

This rearrangement joins TRBV14 to TRBJ2-7; D unclear. Germline loops: CDR1 SGHDN, CDR2 FVKESK. The CDR3 runs to 18 residues. The V and J ends lost 0 bases and 3 bases respectively, with 21 bases between them. CDR3 loop: CASSQDLSGPSGDYEQYF. In DNA form, the CDR3 reads TGTGCCAGCAGCCAAGATCTCTCCGGTCCTTCAGGAGACTACGAGCAGTACTTC.

V is TRBV9 and J is TRBJ1-2; no clear D. The V and J ends lost 3 bases and 5 bases respectively, with 20 bases between them. The CDR3 totals 16 residues. Germline CDR1 is SGDLS and CDR2 is YYNGEE. This chain's CDR3 is CASSGGSTRPQYGYTF. CDR3 coding DNA: TGTGCCAGCAGCGGAGGGAGTACAAGGCCCCAATATGGCTACACCTTC.

The chain recombines TRBV4-3 with TRBJ1-4; tentative D call: TRBD1 (5 bases). The CDR3 contains 16 residues. Germline assignment: CDR1 LGHNA and CDR2 YSLEER. The V end was cut by 0 bases, the J end by 7 bases, with 15 bases between. The CDR3 DNA reads TGCGCCAGCAGCCAAGAACCCAGGGCATACGGTGAAAAACTGTTTTTT. Its protein product is CASSQEPRAYGEKLFF.

The chain combines TRBV7-8 with TRBJ2-2, with D tentatively TRBD2 (5 bases). The CDR3 totals 13 residues. Per the germline V gene, CDR1 is SGHVS and CDR2 is FQNEAQ. V lost 8 bases and J 1 base, leaving 8 bases between the germline ends. The CDR3 region has the DNA TGTGCCAGCGAACGGGGGAACACCGGGGAGCTGTTTTTT. Protein: CASERGNTGELFF.

This chain connects TRBV9 to TRBJ2-3; 12 bases map to TRBD2. The V gene end was trimmed by 3 bases and the J gene end by 2 bases; junction bases not matched to a gene: 4. The CDR3 has 16 residues. Germline CDR1 SGDLS, CDR2 YYNGEE. CDR3 DNA: TGTGCCAGCAGCGCCGGACTAGCGGGGCCCACAGATACGCAGTATTTT. This encodes CASSAGLAGPTDTQYF.

This rearrangement joins TRBV2 to TRBJ2-7; maybe TRBD2 (6 bases). Germline V lookup: CDR1 SNHLY, CDR2 FYNNEI. CDR3 length: 16 residues. Between the trimmed V and J ends, which lost 6 bases and 2 bases, there was a span of 20 bases. CDR3 sequence: CASSGWRGGGPYEQYF. DNA of the CDR3: TGTGCCAGCAGCGGCTGGAGGGGTGGAGGGCCCTACGAGCAGTACTTC.

The chain joins TRBV28 to TRBJ2-3; D may be TRBD2 (6 bases). V lost 8 bases and J lost 4, with 19 bases in between. The CDR3 has 15 amino acids. Per germline, CDR1 MDHEN and CDR2 SYDVKM. In nucleotides, the CDR3 is TGTGCCAGCCCCCCGCGTCTAGCGAAACCAGATACGCAGTATTTT. This codes for CASPPRLAKPDTQYF.

The V gene is TRBV6-5, the J gene TRBJ2-2; 10 bases are shared with TRBD1. J was trimmed by 4 bases and V by 7 bases; bases with no gene match: 6. This CDR3 region has 15 residues. CDR1 is MNHEY and CDR2 is SVGAGI in the germline V gene. The CDR3 bases are TGTGCCAGCAAGGGACAGGGGTTGATCACCGGGGAGCTGTTTTTT. It is translated as CASKGQGLITGELFF.

The chain employs TRBV28 and TRBJ2-3; D not resolved. The V and J ends lost 5 bases and 8 bases respectively, with 11 bases between them. CDR3 size: 12 residues. CDR1 and CDR2 (germline): MDHEN, SYDVKM. The CDR3 sequence: CASSPVSGTQYF. The CDR3 nucleotides are TGTGCCAGCAGTCCTGTTTCCGGTACGCAGTATTTT. Complete variable domain (other parts from reference TRBV28 and TRBJ2-3): DVKVTQSSRYLVKRTGEKVFLECVQDMDHENMFWYRQDPGLGLRLIYFSYDVKMKEKGDIPEGYSVSREKKERFSLILESASTNQTSMYLCASSPVSGTQYFGPGTRLTVL.

In DNA, the CDR3 is TGTGCCAGTAGTATCGACAGGGCCCGCTATGGCTACACCTTC. As protein: CASSIDRARYGYTF. V gene TRBV19 combines with J gene TRBJ1-2, with 7 bases aligning to TRBD1. The germline gives CDR1 LNHDA, CDR2 SQIVND (reference sequence). The CDR3 is 14 residues long. Germline trimming cut 3 bases from V and 4 bases from J; bases unmatched to any gene: 5.

This chain joins TRBV28 and TRBJ1-5; maybe TRBD1 (5 bases). Per the germline V gene, CDR1 is MDHEN and CDR2 is SYDVKM. Trimming shortened V by 11 bases and J by 0 bases, and 11 bases separated the two germline ends. The CDR3 totals 13 residues. CDR3 in amino acids: CALGRDSNQPQHF. The CDR3 nucleotides read TGTGCCCTAGGCAGGGATAGCAATCAGCCCCAGCATTTT.

This clone has more than one count but fewer than ten. V and J are TRBV5-4 and TRBJ1-6; D gene unclear. The CDR3 covers 13 residues. The germline V and J ends were trimmed by 0 bases and 9 bases, with 7 bases remaining between them. Germline V lookup: CDR1 SGHNT, CDR2 YYREEE (reference sequence). The CDR3 DNA is TGTGCCAGCAGCTTGGCAGTGAGTTCACCCCTCCACTTT. Its translation is CASSLAVSSPLHF.

The chain combines TRBV9 with TRBJ1-6; D is undetermined. CDR1 is SGDLS, CDR2 YYNGEE, per germline. The CDR3 consists of 14 residues. Trimming removed 1 base at V and 3 bases at J, with 5 bases between. The CDR3 region is CASSVTVYNSPLHF. The CDR3 region has the DNA TGTGCCAGCAGCGTAACCGTCTATAATTCACCCCTCCACTTT.

The chain joins TRBV6-1 to TRBJ2-1, with a tentative D call TRBD1 (5 bases). The CDR3 consists of 17 residues. Germline CDR1 and CDR2: MNHNS and SASEGT. With 2 bases removed from V and 0 bases from J, the gap between germline ends came to 14 bases. The CDR3 is CASSETWSRDSYNEQFF. CDR3 nucleotides: TGTGCCAGCAGTGAAACTTGGAGCAGGGACTCCTACAATGAGCAGTTCTTC.

J is TRBJ2-5 and V is TRBV5-6; no firm D call. V lost 4 bases and J 2 bases, leaving 15 bases between the germline ends. Germline V gene data show CDR1 as SGHDT and CDR2 as YYEEEE. This CDR3 contains 15 residues. In DNA, the CDR3 is TGTGCCAGCAGCAGACAAAGGGCAGGTCAAGAGACCCAGTACTTC. Residues: CASSRQRAGQETQYF.

The genes are TRBV19 and TRBJ2-1; 7 nucleotides align to TRBD1. V was clipped by 2 bases and J by 8 bases; unmatched bases: 12. The germline gives CDR1 LNHDA, CDR2 SQIVND (reference sequence). This CDR3 spans 16 amino acids. CDR3: CASSIRETGFLDEQFF. CDR3 nucleotide sequence: TGTGCCAGTAGTATAAGGGAGACAGGGTTTTTGGATGAGCAGTTCTTC.

CDR3 in DNA: TGTGCCAGCAGCTTAAACCCAGACAGGGGGACCGGGGAGCTGTTTTTT. It specifies CASSLNPDRGTGELFF. This chain links TRBV7-2 with TRBJ2-2, with TRBD1 identical over 9 bases. The CDR3 is 16 amino acids. Germline assignment: CDR1 SGHTA and CDR2 FQGNSA. The V and J ends lost 2 bases and 5 bases, in that order; junction bases with no gene match: 6.